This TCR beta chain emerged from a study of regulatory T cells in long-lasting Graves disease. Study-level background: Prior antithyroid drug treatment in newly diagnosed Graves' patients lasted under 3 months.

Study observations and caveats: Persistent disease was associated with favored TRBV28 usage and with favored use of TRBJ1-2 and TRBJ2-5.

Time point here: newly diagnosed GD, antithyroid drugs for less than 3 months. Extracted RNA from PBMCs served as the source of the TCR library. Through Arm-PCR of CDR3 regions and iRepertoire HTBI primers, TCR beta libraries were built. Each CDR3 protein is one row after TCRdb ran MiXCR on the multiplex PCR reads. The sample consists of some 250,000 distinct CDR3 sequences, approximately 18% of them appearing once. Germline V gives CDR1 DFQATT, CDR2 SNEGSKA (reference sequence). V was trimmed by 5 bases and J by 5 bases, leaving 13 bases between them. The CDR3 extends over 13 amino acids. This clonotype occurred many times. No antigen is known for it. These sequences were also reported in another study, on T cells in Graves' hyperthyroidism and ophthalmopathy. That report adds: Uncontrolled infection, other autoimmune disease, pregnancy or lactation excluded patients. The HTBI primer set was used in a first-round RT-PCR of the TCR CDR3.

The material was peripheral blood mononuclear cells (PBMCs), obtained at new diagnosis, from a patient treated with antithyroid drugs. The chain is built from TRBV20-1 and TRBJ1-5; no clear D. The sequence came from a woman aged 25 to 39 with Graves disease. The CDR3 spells CSARPDAYQPQHF. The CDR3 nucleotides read TGCAGTGCTCGTCCGGACGCATATCAGCCCCAGCATTTT.